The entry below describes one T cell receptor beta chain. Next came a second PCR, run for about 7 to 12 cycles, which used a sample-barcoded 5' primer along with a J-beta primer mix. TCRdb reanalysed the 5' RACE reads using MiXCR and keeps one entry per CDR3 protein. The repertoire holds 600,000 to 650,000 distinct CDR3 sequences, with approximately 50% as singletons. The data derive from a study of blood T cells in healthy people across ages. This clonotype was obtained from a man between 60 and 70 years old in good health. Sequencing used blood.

CDR3 loop: CASSPTAGVPYNEQFF. The CDR3 nucleotides are TGTGCCAGCAGCCCGACGGCGGGGGTCCCCTACAATGAGCAGTTCTTC. The chain employs TRBV9 and TRBJ2-1; TRBD2 agrees at 7 bases. CDR3 size: 16 residues. Germline CDR1 reads SGDLS; CDR2 reads YYNGEE. J lost 2 bases, V lost 4 bases, and 9 bases had no gene match.